The 2 T cell receptor beta chains presented below share a single source sample, sequenced in a study of beta chain features in type 1 diabetes. Reverse transcription of all isolated RNA meant that expressed TCRB transcripts were sequenced. Repertoires were generated with immunoSEQ multiplex PCR, while TCRdb's copy carries only in-frame clones and drops some. This table has almost 350,000 clones, approximately 8% appearing once. Sequenced input: central memory CD4+ T cells from blood. These receptors all come from a woman between 18 and 29 years old in good health.

The J gene is TRBJ2-7, the V gene TRBV6-5; TRBD1 matches 8 bases. V was clipped by 5 bases and J by 0 bases; unmatched bases: 3. The germline gives CDR1 MNHEY, CDR2 SVGAGI. The CDR3 runs 14 residues. CDR3 amino acids: CASSRGQASYEQYF. CDR3 nucleotide sequence: TGTGCCAGCAGTCGGGGACAGGCCTCCTACGAGCAGTACTTC.

The chain employs TRBV5-8 and TRBJ1-2; D is unclear. Germline V lookup: CDR1 SGHTS, CDR2 YDEGEE. The ends were cut back, 9 bases at V and 5 bases at J, with 17 bases in the middle. The CDR3 contains 13 residues. DNA of the CDR3: TGTGCCACCCAAAGAGGACGGACTTATGGCTACACCTTC. It specifies CATQRGRTYGYTF.